This T cell receptor (beta chain) was found in a study of T-cell reconstitution after alpha-beta-depleted transplantation in children. Unique molecular identifiers were incorporated when the TCRbeta library was constructed. TCRdb re-derived calls from the PCR reads in MiXCR, one entry per CDR3 protein. The sample includes about 980,000 distinct CDR3 sequences, about 31% seen only once; the top ten take approximately 30%. Germline CDR1 and CDR2: MNHEY and SVGEGT. The V end lost 5 bases, the J end lost 8 bases, and 21 bases lay between the germline ends. This CDR3 spans 15 amino acids. The gene calls are TRBV6-2 or TRBV6-3 and TRBJ1-2, with D possibly TRBD1 on 5 matching bases. The sequence derives from a boy in the first two years of life who had a stem cell transplant for SCID, so the T cells may come from the graft donor. The sequencing used PBMCs, mostly from graft donor cells, collected 360 days after TCRalphabeta/CD19-depleted stem cell transplant. The CDR3 sequence is CASSPPGTSRRGYTF. As DNA, the CDR3 is TGTGCCAGCAGTCCCCCGGGGACCTCGCGGCGGGGCTACACCTTC.